This T cell receptor (beta chain) came from a study of blood T cell repertoires in COVID-19. Study overall: The origin of the acute and convalescent COVID-19 samples was the United States, Italy and Spain.

V was clipped by 4 bases and J by 4 bases, with 22 bases between them. Germline-derived CDR1 and CDR2 are LNHDA and SQIVND (reference sequence). The CDR3 runs to 17 residues. Assay: immunoSEQ multiplex PCR; the TCRdb copy retains only in-frame clones and omits some. This table holds roughly 500,000 clones, 70% to 90% found once. The material sequenced was peripheral blood. The chain joins TRBV19 to TRBJ1-2; D is possibly TRBD1 (5 bases). The origin of this receptor is a human donor in a cohort sampled during active COVID-19. CDR3 DNA sequence: TGTGCCAGTAGTAGGTCGGGGGAGTTTCCCTATTCCTATGGCTACACCTTC. It translates to CASSRSGEFPYSYGYTF.